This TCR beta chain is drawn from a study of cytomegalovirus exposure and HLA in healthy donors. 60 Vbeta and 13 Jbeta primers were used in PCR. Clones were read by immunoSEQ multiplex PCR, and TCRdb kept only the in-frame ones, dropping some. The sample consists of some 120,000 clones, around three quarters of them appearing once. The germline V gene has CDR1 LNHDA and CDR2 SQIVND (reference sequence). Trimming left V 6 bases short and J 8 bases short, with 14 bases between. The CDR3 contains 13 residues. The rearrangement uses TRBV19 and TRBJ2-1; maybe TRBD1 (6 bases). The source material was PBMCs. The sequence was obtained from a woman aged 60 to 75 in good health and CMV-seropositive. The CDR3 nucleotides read TGTGCCAGTAGAAGGGATAGACAGGATGAGCAGTTCTTC. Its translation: CASRRDRQDEQFF.